This is a list of T cell receptor beta chains from one sample in a study of PD-L1 blockade in urothelial cancer. Only in-frame clones appear in the TCRdb table, and some are missing; sequencing was by immunoSEQ multiplex PCR. The table has 45,000 to 55,000 clones, around 85% seen once. This material consisted of PBMCs, taken around atezolizumab (anti-PD-L1) treatment. Every receptor here comes from a man in his 60s with urothelial cancer. Each CDR3 is given with its conserved first and last residue. Each record gives: CDR3 length, D gene, J gene, clone size, V gene, CDR3 protein, CDR3 DNA. A D gene is named only where the DNA matches it firmly. Size is omitted from some rows. Given values are once, few, many or a class for expanded clones.

len: 15
d_gene: -
j_gene: TRBJ1-6
abundance: -
v_gene: TRBV5-1
CDR3aa: CASSGRGFGNSPLHF
CDR3nt: TGCGCCAGCAGCGGGAGAGGGTTCGGGAATTCACCCCTCCACTTT

len: 13
d_gene: -
j_gene: TRBJ1-2
abundance: -
v_gene: TRBV2
CDR3aa: CASSGGSFYGYTF
CDR3nt: TGTGCCAGCAGCGGGGGTTCATTCTATGGCTACACCTTC

len: 13
d_gene: -
j_gene: TRBJ1-1
abundance: -
v_gene: TRBV7-3
CDR3aa: CASSLTQNTEAFF
CDR3nt: TGTGCCAGCAGCTTAACTCAGAACACTGAAGCTTTCTTT

len: 16
d_gene: TRBD2
j_gene: TRBJ2-1
abundance: -
v_gene: TRBV11-2
CDR3aa: CASSLDRAGGNNEQFF
CDR3nt: TGTGCCAGCAGCTTAGATCGAGCGGGGGGGAACAATGAGCAGTTCTTC

len: 15
d_gene: TRBD2
j_gene: TRBJ2-3
abundance: -
v_gene: TRBV5-1
CDR3aa: CASSLSGGASDTQYF
CDR3nt: TGCGCCAGCAGCTTAAGCGGGGGGGCCTCAGATACGCAGTATTTT

len: 13
d_gene: -
j_gene: TRBJ1-4
abundance: -
v_gene: TRBV30
CDR3aa: CAWSLGEGEKLFF
CDR3nt: TGTGCCTGGAGTTTGGGGGAGGGTGAAAAACTGTTTTTT

len: 15
d_gene: -
j_gene: TRBJ1-2
abundance: once
v_gene: TRBV19
CDR3aa: CASSIYLPGGSGYTF
CDR3nt: TGTGCCAGTAGTATCTATCTTCCGGGGGGTAGTGGCTACACCTTC

len: 14
d_gene: TRBD2
j_gene: TRBJ2-5
abundance: once
v_gene: TRBV10-3
CDR3aa: CATPLAGEQETQYF
CDR3nt: TGTGCCACCCCCCTAGCGGGGGAACAAGAGACCCAGTACTTC

len: 14
d_gene: -
j_gene: TRBJ2-3
abundance: few
v_gene: TRBV10-3
CDR3aa: CAISLGGAADTQYF
CDR3nt: TGTGCCATCAGCTTAGGGGGGGCCGCGGATACGCAGTATTTT

len: 15
d_gene: -
j_gene: TRBJ1-1
abundance: -
v_gene: TRBV10-1
CDR3aa: CASSESAGQNTEAFF
CDR3nt: TGCGCCAGCAGTGAGTCGGCAGGGCAGAACACTGAAGCTTTCTTT

len: 13
d_gene: TRBD1
j_gene: TRBJ1-4
abundance: -
v_gene: TRBV28
CDR3aa: CAKGTGHNEKLFF
CDR3nt: TGTGCCAAGGGGACAGGGCATAATGAAAAACTGTTTTTT

len: 15
d_gene: -
j_gene: TRBJ2-1
abundance: -
v_gene: TRBV4-2
CDR3aa: CASSQEGASNNEQFF
CDR3nt: TGTGCCAGCAGCCAAGAGGGAGCCAGCAACAATGAGCAGTTCTTC

len: 19
d_gene: -
j_gene: TRBJ2-2
abundance: once
v_gene: TRBV21-1
CDR3aa: CASSLRLAGLRSYTGELFF
CDR3nt: TGTGCCAGCAGCCTTAGACTAGCGGGGCTACGCTCTTACACCGGGGAGCTGTTTTTT

len: 16
d_gene: TRBD2
j_gene: TRBJ2-3
abundance: -
v_gene: TRBV7-8
CDR3aa: CASSILAGGSTDTQYF
CDR3nt: TGTGCCAGCAGCATTCTAGCGGGGGGGAGCACAGATACGCAGTATTTT

len: 16
d_gene: -
j_gene: TRBJ1-5
abundance: once
v_gene: TRBV4-1
CDR3aa: CASSQTRQLSNQPQHF
CDR3nt: TGCGCCAGCAGCCAAACCCGACAACTTAGCAATCAGCCCCAGCATTTT

len: 13
d_gene: -
j_gene: TRBJ1-5
abundance: -
v_gene: TRBV6-5
CDR3aa: CASNDVEDQPQHF
CDR3nt: TGTGCCAGCAACGATGTAGAAGATCAGCCCCAGCATTTT

len: 16
d_gene: TRBD1
j_gene: TRBJ2-5
abundance: -
v_gene: TRBV7-3
CDR3aa: CASSFLGTGMAETQYF
CDR3nt: TGTGCCAGCAGCTTCCTCGGGACAGGGATGGCGGAGACCCAGTACTTC

len: 16
d_gene: TRBD1
j_gene: TRBJ2-2
abundance: -
v_gene: TRBV18
CDR3aa: CASSPRDRGPVGELFF
CDR3nt: TGTGCCAGCTCACCCCGGGACAGGGGGCCCGTCGGGGAGCTGTTTTTT

len: 13
d_gene: -
j_gene: TRBJ1-6
abundance: -
v_gene: TRBV18
CDR3aa: CASSPTGNSPLHF
CDR3nt: TGTGCCAGCTCACCCACGGGAAATTCACCCCTCCACTTT

len: 17
d_gene: -
j_gene: TRBJ2-7
abundance: -
v_gene: TRBV7-3
CDR3aa: CASSLGGGTSPEHEQYF
CDR3nt: TGTGCCAGCAGCTTAGGCGGTGGCACCTCCCCCGAACACGAGCAGTACTTC

len: 14
d_gene: TRBD1
j_gene: TRBJ1-1
abundance: few
v_gene: TRBV6-5
CDR3aa: CASSTANRGRGAFF
CDR3nt: TGTGCCAGCAGTACAGCTAACAGGGGCAGAGGAGCTTTCTTT

len: 14
d_gene: -
j_gene: TRBJ2-5
abundance: few
v_gene: TRBV2
CDR3aa: CASSEVSYQETQYF
CDR3nt: TGTGCCAGCAGTGAAGTCAGTTACCAAGAGACCCAGTACTTC